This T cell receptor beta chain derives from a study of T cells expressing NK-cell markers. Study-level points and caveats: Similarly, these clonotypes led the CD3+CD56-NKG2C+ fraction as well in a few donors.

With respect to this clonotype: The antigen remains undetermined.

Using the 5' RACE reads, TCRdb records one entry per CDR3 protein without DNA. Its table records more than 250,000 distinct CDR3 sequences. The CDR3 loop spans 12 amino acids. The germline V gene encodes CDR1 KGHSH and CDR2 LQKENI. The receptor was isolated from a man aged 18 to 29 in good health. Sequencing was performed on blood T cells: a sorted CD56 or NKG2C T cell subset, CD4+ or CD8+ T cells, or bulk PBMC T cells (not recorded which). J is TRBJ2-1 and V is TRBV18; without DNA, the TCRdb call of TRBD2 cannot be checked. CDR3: CASSGTLNEQFF.